The rows below give T cell receptor beta chains drawn from one sample of a study of OX40 agonist ivuxolimab in advanced cancers. Produced via immunoSEQ multiplex PCR; TCRdb's table is partial and in-frame only. The table lists 70,000 or so clones, about 94% of them singletons, with approximately 8% in the top ten. Sample: CD4+ or CD8+ T cells sorted from blood, taken in a trial of the OX40 agonist ivuxolimab. These receptors were taken from an adult with an advanced solid tumor such as melanoma, head and neck, liver or kidney cancer. CDR3s include the opening cysteine and the closing phenylalanine or tryptophan. The D gene is left open where the match is weak. Size is omitted from some rows. Given values are once, few, many or a class for expanded clones.

D gene: TRBD2; V gene: TRBV13; CDR3 length: 19; clone size: NA; J gene: TRBJ2-1; CDR3 DNA: TGTGCCAGCAGCTCGCACCCGGGACTAGCGGGGGGGCCCTGGAGTGAGCAGTTCTTC; CDR3 protein: CASSSHPGLAGGPWSEQFF
D gene: TRBD2; V gene: TRBV27; CDR3 length: 20; clone size: once; J gene: TRBJ2-3; CDR3 DNA: TGTGCCAGCAGAAGCCTAATAGCGGGGGGGCCGCAGTGGGTCACAGATACGCAGTATTTT; CDR3 protein: CASRSLIAGGPQWVTDTQYF
D gene: NA; V gene: TRBV21-1; CDR3 length: 16; clone size: NA; J gene: TRBJ2-7; CDR3 DNA: TGTGCCAGCAGCACCGAAGCCCGGTTGGGGCCCTACGAGCAGTACTTC; CDR3 protein: CASSTEARLGPYEQYF
D gene: TRBD1; V gene: TRBV5-1; CDR3 length: 14; clone size: NA; J gene: TRBJ2-7; CDR3 DNA: TGCGCCAGCAGCTGGGCACAGGGGGCTTACGAGCAGTACTTC; CDR3 protein: CASSWAQGAYEQYF
D gene: NA; V gene: TRBV27; CDR3 length: 14; clone size: once; J gene: TRBJ2-5; CDR3 DNA: TGTGCCAGCAGTTTCCTTGGGGGCCAAGAGACCCAGTACTTC; CDR3 protein: CASSFLGGQETQYF
D gene: NA; V gene: TRBV9; CDR3 length: 14; clone size: NA; J gene: TRBJ2-1; CDR3 DNA: TGTGCCAGCAGCGTAGGTGGTTCCTACAATGAGCAGTTCTTC; CDR3 protein: CASSVGGSYNEQFF
D gene: TRBD2; V gene: TRBV27; CDR3 length: 14; clone size: NA; J gene: TRBJ2-1; CDR3 DNA: TGTGCCAGCAGTTTATTGGCGGGGGAAAATGAGCAGTTCTTC; CDR3 protein: CASSLLAGENEQFF
D gene: NA; V gene: TRBV7-9; CDR3 length: 12; clone size: NA; J gene: TRBJ1-1; CDR3 DNA: TGTGCCAGCAGCCGCGGGGTGACTGAAGCTTTCTTT; CDR3 protein: CASSRGVTEAFF
D gene: TRBD1; V gene: TRBV11-2; CDR3 length: 14; clone size: NA; J gene: TRBJ2-7; CDR3 DNA: TGTGCCAGCAGCTTAGGGGGACAGGGATACGAGCAGTACTTC; CDR3 protein: CASSLGGQGYEQYF
D gene: NA; V gene: TRBV6-1; CDR3 length: 14; clone size: NA; J gene: TRBJ1-1; CDR3 DNA: TGTGCCAGCAGTGAAGGGGGATTGAACACTGAAGCTTTCTTT; CDR3 protein: CASSEGGLNTEAFF
D gene: TRBD2; V gene: TRBV4-3; CDR3 length: 16; clone size: NA; J gene: TRBJ2-1; CDR3 DNA: TGCGCCAGCAGCCAAGGGGCGGGGGGGCCTATAGATGAGCAGTTCTTC; CDR3 protein: CASSQGAGGPIDEQFF
D gene: NA; V gene: TRBV30; CDR3 length: 15; clone size: NA; J gene: TRBJ2-7; CDR3 DNA: TGTGCCTGGGCTACCGGCCGGGACCGCGGTGGAGAGCAGTACTTC; CDR3 protein: CAWATGRDRGGEQYF
D gene: NA; V gene: TRBV29-1; CDR3 length: 12; clone size: NA; J gene: TRBJ1-1; CDR3 DNA: TGCAGCGTTGTATCTGGGGAAACTGAAGCTTTCTTT; CDR3 protein: CSVVSGETEAFF
D gene: TRBD2; V gene: TRBV29-1; CDR3 length: 12; clone size: NA; J gene: TRBJ2-7; CDR3 DNA: TGCAGCGCGGATGGCGGGGGGGCCGAGCAGTACTTC; CDR3 protein: CSADGGGAEQYF
D gene: TRBD2; V gene: TRBV13; CDR3 length: 16; clone size: NA; J gene: TRBJ2-7; CDR3 DNA: TGTGCCAGCAGCCCACCCGCTAGCGGGGGGGCCGGCGAGCAGTACTTC; CDR3 protein: CASSPPASGGAGEQYF
D gene: NA; V gene: TRBV7-7; CDR3 length: 13; clone size: NA; J gene: TRBJ2-5; CDR3 DNA: TGTGCTAGCAGCTTATCCCATCAAGAGACCCAGTACTTC; CDR3 protein: CASSLSHQETQYF
D gene: TRBD1; V gene: TRBV5-4; CDR3 length: 14; clone size: NA; J gene: TRBJ1-2; CDR3 DNA: TGTGCCAGCAGCTTTCAGGGGGTTGACTATGGCTACACCTTC; CDR3 protein: CASSFQGVDYGYTF
D gene: TRBD1; V gene: TRBV19; CDR3 length: 15; clone size: NA; J gene: TRBJ2-7; CDR3 DNA: TGTGCCAGTAGTATACCGGGACAGGCGACTTACGAGCAGTACTTC; CDR3 protein: CASSIPGQATYEQYF
D gene: TRBD1; V gene: TRBV6-5; CDR3 length: 16; clone size: NA; J gene: TRBJ2-1; CDR3 DNA: TGTGCCAGCAGTTCAGACCGGGACAGCTTTTACAATGAGCAGTTCTTC; CDR3 protein: CASSSDRDSFYNEQFF
D gene: NA; V gene: TRBV6-6; CDR3 length: 16; clone size: NA; J gene: TRBJ2-1; CDR3 DNA: TGTGCCAGCAGTAAACATCAGGGTACTGGGACGGATGAGCAGTTCTTC; CDR3 protein: CASSKHQGTGTDEQFF
D gene: TRBD1; V gene: TRBV5-4; CDR3 length: 14; clone size: NA; J gene: TRBJ2-7; CDR3 DNA: TGTGCCAGCAGCCTACCGGACAGGGGCCACGAGCAGTACTTC; CDR3 protein: CASSLPDRGHEQYF
D gene: NA; V gene: TRBV9; CDR3 length: 14; clone size: once; J gene: TRBJ2-7; CDR3 DNA: TGTGCCAGCAGCGTTTCCGGGGGAGTCGGCGAGCAGTACTTC; CDR3 protein: CASSVSGGVGEQYF
D gene: NA; V gene: TRBV30; CDR3 length: 13; clone size: NA; J gene: TRBJ2-7; CDR3 DNA: TGTGCCTGGAGTCTACCTATCCCCTACGAGCAGTACTTC; CDR3 protein: CAWSLPIPYEQYF
D gene: TRBD2; V gene: TRBV4-3; CDR3 length: 14; clone size: NA; J gene: TRBJ2-7; CDR3 DNA: TGCGCCAGCAGCCAAGTGGGAGGGATTTCGGAGCAGTACTTC; CDR3 protein: CASSQVGGISEQYF
D gene: TRBD1; V gene: TRBV6-6; CDR3 length: 13; clone size: NA; J gene: TRBJ2-7; CDR3 DNA: TGTGCCAGCAGTGGGACAGGGTCTTACGAGCAGTACTTC; CDR3 protein: CASSGTGSYEQYF
D gene: NA; V gene: TRBV7-9; CDR3 length: 17; clone size: NA; J gene: TRBJ2-7; CDR3 DNA: TGTGCCAGCAGCTTTAAGCCGGCGCCCGGAGGTTCCTACGAGCAGTACTTC; CDR3 protein: CASSFKPAPGGSYEQYF
D gene: NA; V gene: TRBV27; CDR3 length: 13; clone size: NA; J gene: TRBJ2-2; CDR3 DNA: TGTGCCAGCAGAGGCAGTAGCACCGGGGAGCTGTTTTTT; CDR3 protein: CASRGSSTGELFF
D gene: NA; V gene: TRBV19; CDR3 length: 13; clone size: NA; J gene: TRBJ1-1; CDR3 DNA: TGTGCCAGTAGTCCGACAGGGAACACTGAAGCTTTCTTT; CDR3 protein: CASSPTGNTEAFF
D gene: NA; V gene: TRBV10-3; CDR3 length: 15; clone size: NA; J gene: TRBJ2-7; CDR3 DNA: TGTGCCATCAGTGAGTCTTCGGTAGGGCCCTACGAGCAGTACTTC; CDR3 protein: CAISESSVGPYEQYF
D gene: NA; V gene: TRBV14; CDR3 length: 14; clone size: NA; J gene: TRBJ1-1; CDR3 DNA: TGTGCCAGCAGCCCCGGGAGGGACCGCACTGAAGCTTTCTTT; CDR3 protein: CASSPGRDRTEAFF
D gene: NA; V gene: TRBV9; CDR3 length: 15; clone size: NA; J gene: TRBJ1-1; CDR3 DNA: TGTGCCAGCAGCCCCTTCCGTGGAGCAAACACTGAAGCTTTCTTT; CDR3 protein: CASSPFRGANTEAFF
D gene: TRBD1; V gene: TRBV19; CDR3 length: 15; clone size: NA; J gene: TRBJ1-1; CDR3 DNA: TGTGCCAGTACCTTGGCGGGGACAGGGGGCGTGGAAGCTTTCTTT; CDR3 protein: CASTLAGTGGVEAFF
D gene: NA; V gene: TRBV27; CDR3 length: 11; clone size: NA; J gene: TRBJ2-7; CDR3 DNA: TGTGCCAGCTCGGGCGGCCACGAGCAGTACTTC; CDR3 protein: CASSGGHEQYF
D gene: TRBD2; V gene: TRBV5-6; CDR3 length: 14; clone size: NA; J gene: TRBJ2-7; CDR3 DNA: TGTGCCAGCAGCTTGGGGACTAGCTCCTACGAGCAGTACTTC; CDR3 protein: CASSLGTSSYEQYF